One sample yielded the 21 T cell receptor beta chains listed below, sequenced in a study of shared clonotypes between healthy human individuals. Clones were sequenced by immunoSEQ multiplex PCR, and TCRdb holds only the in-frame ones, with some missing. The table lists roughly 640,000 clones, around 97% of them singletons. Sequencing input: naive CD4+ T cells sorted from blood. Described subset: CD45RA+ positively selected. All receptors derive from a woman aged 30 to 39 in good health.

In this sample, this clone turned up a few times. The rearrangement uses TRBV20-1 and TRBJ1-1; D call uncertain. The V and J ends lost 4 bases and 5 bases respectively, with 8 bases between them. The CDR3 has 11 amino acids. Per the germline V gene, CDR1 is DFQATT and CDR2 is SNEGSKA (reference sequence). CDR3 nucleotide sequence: TGCAGTGCTATTAGTTCGACTGAAGCTTTCTTT. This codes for CSAISSTEAFF.

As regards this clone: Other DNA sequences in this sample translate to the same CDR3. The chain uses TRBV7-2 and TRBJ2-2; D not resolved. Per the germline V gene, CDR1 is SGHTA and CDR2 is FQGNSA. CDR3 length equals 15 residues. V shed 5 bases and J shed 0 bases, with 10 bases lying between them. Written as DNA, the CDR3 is TGTGCCAGCAGCCTACCAAATTCGAACACCGGGGAGCTGTTTTTT. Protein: CASSLPNSNTGELFF.

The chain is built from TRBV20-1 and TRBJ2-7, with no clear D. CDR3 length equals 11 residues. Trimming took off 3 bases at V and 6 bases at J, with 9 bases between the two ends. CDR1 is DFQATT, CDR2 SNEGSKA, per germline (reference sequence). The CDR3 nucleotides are TGCAGTGCTAGGGCCCACCGCGAGCAGTACTTC. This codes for CSARAHREQYF.

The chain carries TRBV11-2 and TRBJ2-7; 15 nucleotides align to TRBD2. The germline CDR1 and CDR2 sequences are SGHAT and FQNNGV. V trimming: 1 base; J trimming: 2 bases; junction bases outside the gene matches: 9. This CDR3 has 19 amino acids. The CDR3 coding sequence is TGTGCCAGCAGCTTAGTGGTGGGACTAGCGGGAGGTGGTGCCTACGAGCAGTACTTC. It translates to CASSLVVGLAGGGAYEQYF.

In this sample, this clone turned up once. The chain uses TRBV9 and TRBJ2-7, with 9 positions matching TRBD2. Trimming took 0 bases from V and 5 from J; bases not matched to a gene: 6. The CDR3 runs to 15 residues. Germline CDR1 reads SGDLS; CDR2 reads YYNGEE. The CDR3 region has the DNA TGTGCCAGCAGCGTAGGTGGTAGCGGGAGCCACGAGCAGTACTTC. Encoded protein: CASSVGGSGSHEQYF.

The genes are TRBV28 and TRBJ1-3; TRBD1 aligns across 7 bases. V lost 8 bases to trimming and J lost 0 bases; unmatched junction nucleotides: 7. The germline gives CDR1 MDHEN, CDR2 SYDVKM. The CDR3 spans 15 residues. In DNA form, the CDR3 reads TGTGCCAGCGGGACAGCAAGCTACTCTGGAAACACCATATATTTT. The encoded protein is CASGTASYSGNTIYF.

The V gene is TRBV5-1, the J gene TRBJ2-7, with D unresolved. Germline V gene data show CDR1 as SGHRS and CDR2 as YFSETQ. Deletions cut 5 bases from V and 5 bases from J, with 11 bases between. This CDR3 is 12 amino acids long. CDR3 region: CASRAIGHEQYF. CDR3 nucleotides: TGCGCCAGCAGGGCCATAGGACACGAGCAGTACTTC.

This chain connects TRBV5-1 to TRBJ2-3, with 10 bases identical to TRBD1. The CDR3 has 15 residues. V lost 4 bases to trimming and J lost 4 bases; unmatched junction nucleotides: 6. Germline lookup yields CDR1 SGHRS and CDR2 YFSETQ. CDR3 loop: CASSRGTGEADTQYF. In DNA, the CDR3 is TGCGCCAGCAGCCGCGGGACAGGGGAGGCAGATACGCAGTATTTT.

The chain's CDR3 is CASSLKVGSGVTEAFF. CDR3 coding DNA: TGTGCCAGCAGCTTAAAGGTGGGCTCAGGGGTGACTGAAGCTTTCTTT. This chain links TRBV7-8 with TRBJ1-1; D is perhaps TRBD1 (6 bases). Trimming removed 2 bases from V and 5 bases from J, with 18 bases in between. CDR3 length equals 16 residues. The germline CDR1 and CDR2 sequences are SGHVS and FQNEAQ. Filled out from reference TRBV7-8 and TRBJ1-1, the complete variable domain reads GAGVSQSPRYKVAKRGQDVALRCDPISGHVSLFWYQQALGQGPEFLTYFQNEAQLDKSGLPSDRFFAERPEGSVSTLKIQRTQQEDSAVYLCASSLKVGSGVTEAFFGQGTRLTVV.

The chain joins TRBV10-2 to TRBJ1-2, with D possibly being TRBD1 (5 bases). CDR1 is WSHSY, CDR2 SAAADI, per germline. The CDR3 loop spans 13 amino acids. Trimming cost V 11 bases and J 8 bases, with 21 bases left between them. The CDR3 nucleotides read TGCGCCTGTCATAGGGACGAGGGAGACGGCTACACCTTC. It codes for CACHRDEGDGYTF.

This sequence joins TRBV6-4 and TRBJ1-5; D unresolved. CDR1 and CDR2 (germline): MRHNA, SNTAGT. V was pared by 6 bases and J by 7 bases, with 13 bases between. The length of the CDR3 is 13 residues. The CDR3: CASSPELGQPQHF. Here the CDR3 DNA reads TGTGCCAGCAGCCCTGAGTTGGGGCAGCCCCAGCATTTT.

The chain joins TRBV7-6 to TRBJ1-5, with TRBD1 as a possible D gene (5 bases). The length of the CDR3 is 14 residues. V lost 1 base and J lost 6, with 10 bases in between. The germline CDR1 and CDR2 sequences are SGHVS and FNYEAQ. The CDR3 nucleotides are TGTGCCAGCAGCTTAGGGGGGGTAGGTCAGCCCCAGCATTTT. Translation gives CASSLGGVGQPQHF.

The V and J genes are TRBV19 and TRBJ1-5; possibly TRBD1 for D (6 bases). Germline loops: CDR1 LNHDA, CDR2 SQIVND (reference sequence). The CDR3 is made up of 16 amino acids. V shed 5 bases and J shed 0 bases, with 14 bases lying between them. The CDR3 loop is CASSDWGPGSNQPQHF. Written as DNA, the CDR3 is TGTGCCAGTAGTGACTGGGGGCCGGGTAGCAATCAGCCCCAGCATTTT.

Written as DNA, the CDR3 is TGTGCCAGCTCACAGACAGGGTCGGAGCAGTACTTC. It translates to CASSQTGSEQYF. This chain joins TRBV18 and TRBJ2-7; 7 positions agree with TRBD1. This CDR3 region has 12 residues. Trimming cost V 4 bases and J 7 bases; bases outside gene matches: 4. CDR1 KGHSH and CDR2 LQKENI come from the germline V gene.

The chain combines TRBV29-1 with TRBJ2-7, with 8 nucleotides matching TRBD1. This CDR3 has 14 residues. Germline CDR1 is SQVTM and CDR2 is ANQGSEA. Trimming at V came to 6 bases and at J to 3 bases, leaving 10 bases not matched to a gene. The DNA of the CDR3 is TGCAGCGTGGGGCGGGCAGGGGGCATCTACGAGCAGTACTTC. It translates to CSVGRAGGIYEQYF.

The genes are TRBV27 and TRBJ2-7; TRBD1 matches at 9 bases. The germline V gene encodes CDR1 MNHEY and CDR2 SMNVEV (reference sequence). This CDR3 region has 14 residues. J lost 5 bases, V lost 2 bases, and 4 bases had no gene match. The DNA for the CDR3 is TGTGCCAGCAGTTTAAGACAGGGGGACAACGAGCAGTACTTC. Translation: CASSLRQGDNEQYF.

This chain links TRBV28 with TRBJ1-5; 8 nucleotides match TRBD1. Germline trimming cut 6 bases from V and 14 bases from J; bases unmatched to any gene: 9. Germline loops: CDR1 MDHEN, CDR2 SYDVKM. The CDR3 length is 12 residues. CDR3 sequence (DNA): TGTGCCAGCAGAATTCGGGACAGGAGTGAGCATTTT. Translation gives CASRIRDRSEHF.

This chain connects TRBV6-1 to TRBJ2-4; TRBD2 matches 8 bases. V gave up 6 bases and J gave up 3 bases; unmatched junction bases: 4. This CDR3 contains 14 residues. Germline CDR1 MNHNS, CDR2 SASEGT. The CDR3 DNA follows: TGTGCCAGCAGAGTAGCGGGGAACAAAAACATTCAGTACTTC. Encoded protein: CASRVAGNKNIQYF.

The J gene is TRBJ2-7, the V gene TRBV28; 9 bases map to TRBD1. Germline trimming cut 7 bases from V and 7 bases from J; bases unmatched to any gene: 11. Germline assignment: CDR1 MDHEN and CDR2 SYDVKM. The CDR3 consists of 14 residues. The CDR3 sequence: CASTSVQGAWEQYF. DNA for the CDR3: TGTGCCAGCACCTCGGTACAGGGGGCTTGGGAGCAGTACTTC.

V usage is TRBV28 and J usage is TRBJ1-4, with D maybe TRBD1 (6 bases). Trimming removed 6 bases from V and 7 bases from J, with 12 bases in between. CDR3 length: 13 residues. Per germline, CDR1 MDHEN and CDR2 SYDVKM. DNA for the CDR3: TGTGCCAGCAGGGGGGGACAAGGTGAAAAACTGTTTTTT. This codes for CASRGGQGEKLFF.

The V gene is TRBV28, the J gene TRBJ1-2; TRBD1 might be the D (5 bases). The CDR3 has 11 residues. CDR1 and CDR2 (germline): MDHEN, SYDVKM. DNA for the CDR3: TGTGCTACGGGGCGCCCATATGGCTACACCTTC. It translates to CATGRPYGYTF.